The clone carrying this T cell receptor (beta chain) was seen a handful of times. The target antigen is unknown. It was 5'RACE with constant-segment primers that produced the TCR alpha and TCR beta cDNA libraries, which carried sample barcodes and UMIs. TCRdb reprocessed the 5' RACE reads with MiXCR, giving one entry per CDR3 protein. The sample yields under 90,000 distinct CDR3 sequences, 11% to 15% seen once. With 3 bases clipped from V and 6 bases from J, the junction kept 6 bases outside the gene matches. The CDR3 runs 15 residues. Germline values: CDR1 SGDLS, CDR2 YYNGEE. The record originates from a study of T-cell memory formation after mild COVID-19. Study-wide background: For the most part, TCR clusters were specific to one donor.

Whole-study results and caveats: There were some responding clones in pre-infection memory, which suggested that cross-reactive memory had joined. Clones from the second wave (peaking day 37) had unconfirmed SARS-CoV-2 specificity.

This receptor was obtained from an adult woman who had mild COVID-19 (a few samples of this study predate the infection). Cell type and time point are not known. Sample: PBMCs or a T cell subset sorted from them (not recorded which). This rearrangement joins TRBV9 to TRBJ2-1; 10 nucleotides line up with TRBD2. This chain's CDR3 is CASSAGTSALNEQFF. CDR3 nucleotides: TGTGCCAGCAGCGCCGGGACTAGCGCCCTCAATGAGCAGTTCTTC.